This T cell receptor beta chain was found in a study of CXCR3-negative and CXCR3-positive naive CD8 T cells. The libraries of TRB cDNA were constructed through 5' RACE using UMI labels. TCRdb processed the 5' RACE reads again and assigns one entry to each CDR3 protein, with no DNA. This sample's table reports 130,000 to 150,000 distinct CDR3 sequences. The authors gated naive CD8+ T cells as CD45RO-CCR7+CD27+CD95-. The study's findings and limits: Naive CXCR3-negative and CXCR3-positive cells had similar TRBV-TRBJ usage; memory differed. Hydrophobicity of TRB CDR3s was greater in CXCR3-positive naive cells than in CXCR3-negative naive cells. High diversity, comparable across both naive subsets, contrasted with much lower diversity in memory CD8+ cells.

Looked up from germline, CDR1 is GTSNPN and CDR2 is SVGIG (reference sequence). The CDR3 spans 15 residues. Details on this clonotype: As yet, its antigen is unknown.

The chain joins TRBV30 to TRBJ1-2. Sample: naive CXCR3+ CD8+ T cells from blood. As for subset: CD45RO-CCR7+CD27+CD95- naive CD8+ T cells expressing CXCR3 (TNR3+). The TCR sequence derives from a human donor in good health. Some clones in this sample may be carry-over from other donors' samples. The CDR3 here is CAWSVQPRAWTGYTF. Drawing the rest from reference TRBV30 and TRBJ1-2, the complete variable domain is SQTIHQWPATLVQPVGSPLSLECTVEGTSNPNLYWYRQAAGRGLQLLFYSVGIGQISSEVPQNLSASRPQDRQFILSSKKLLLSDSGFYLCAWSVQPRAWTGYTFGSGTRLTVV.